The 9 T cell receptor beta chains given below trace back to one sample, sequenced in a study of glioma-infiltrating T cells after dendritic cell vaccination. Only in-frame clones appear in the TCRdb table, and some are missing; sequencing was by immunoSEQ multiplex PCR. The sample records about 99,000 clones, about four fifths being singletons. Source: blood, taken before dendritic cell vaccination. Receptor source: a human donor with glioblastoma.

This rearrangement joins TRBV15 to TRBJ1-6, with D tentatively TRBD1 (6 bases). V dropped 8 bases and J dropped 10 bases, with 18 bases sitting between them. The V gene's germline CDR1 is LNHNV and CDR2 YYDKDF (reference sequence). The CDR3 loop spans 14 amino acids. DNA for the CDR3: TGTGCCACCCGTGGTGTGGGGGCAGGGTCACCCCTCCACTTT. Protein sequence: CATRGVGAGSPLHF. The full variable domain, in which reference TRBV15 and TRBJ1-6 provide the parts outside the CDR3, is DAMVIQNPRYQVTQFGKPVTLSCSQTLNHNVMYWYQQKSSQAPKLLFHYYDKDFNNEADTPDNFQSRRPNTSFCFLDIRSPGLGDTAMYLCATRGVGAGSPLHFGNGTRLTVT.

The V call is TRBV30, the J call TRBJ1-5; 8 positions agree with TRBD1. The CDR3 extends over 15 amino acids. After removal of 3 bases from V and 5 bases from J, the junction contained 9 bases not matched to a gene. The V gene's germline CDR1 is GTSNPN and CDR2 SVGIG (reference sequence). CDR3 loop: CAWSPMDREDQPQHF. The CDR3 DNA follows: TGTGCCTGGAGCCCGATGGACAGGGAAGATCAGCCCCAGCATTTT.

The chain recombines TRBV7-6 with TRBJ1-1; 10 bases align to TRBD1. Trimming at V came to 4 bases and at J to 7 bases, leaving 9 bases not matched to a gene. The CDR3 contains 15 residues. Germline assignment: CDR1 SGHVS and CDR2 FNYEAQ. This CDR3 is CASSSPGTGEDEAFF. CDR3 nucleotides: TGTGCCAGCAGCTCGCCCGGGACAGGGGAGGATGAAGCTTTCTTT.

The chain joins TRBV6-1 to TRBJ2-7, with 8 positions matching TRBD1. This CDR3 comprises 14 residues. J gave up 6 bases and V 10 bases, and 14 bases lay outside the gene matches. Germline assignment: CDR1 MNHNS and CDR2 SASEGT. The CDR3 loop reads CATKRTDRVGEQYF. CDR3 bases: TGTGCCACTAAGAGGACGGACAGGGTTGGCGAGCAGTACTTC.

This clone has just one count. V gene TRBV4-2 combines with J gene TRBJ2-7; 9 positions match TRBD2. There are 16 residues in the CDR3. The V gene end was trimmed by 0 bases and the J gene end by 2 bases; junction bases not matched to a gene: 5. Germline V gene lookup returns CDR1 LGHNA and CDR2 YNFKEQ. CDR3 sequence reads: CASSQESSGTAYEQYF. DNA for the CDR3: TGTGCCAGCAGCCAAGAGTCTAGCGGGACCGCCTACGAGCAGTACTTC.

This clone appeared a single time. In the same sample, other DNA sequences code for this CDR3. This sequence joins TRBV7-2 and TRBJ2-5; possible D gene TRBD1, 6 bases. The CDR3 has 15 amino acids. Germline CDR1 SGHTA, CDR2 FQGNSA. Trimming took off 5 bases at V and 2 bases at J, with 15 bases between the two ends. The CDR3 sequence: CASSRGGIGQETQYF. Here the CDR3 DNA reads TGTGCCAGCAGCCGAGGGGGAATAGGGCAAGAGACCCAGTACTTC.

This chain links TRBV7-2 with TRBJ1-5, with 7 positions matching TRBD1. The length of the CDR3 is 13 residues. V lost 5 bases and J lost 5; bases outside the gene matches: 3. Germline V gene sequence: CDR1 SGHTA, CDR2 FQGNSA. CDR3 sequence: CASSPQGDQPQHF. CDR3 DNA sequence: TGTGCCAGCAGCCCCCAGGGGGATCAGCCCCAGCATTTT.

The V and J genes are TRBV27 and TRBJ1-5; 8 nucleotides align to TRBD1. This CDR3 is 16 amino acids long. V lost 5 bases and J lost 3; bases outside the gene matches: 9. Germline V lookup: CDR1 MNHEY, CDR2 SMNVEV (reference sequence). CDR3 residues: CASSPRTGGPNQPQHF. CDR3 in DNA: TGTGCCAGCAGTCCACGCACAGGGGGACCCAATCAGCCCCAGCATTTT.

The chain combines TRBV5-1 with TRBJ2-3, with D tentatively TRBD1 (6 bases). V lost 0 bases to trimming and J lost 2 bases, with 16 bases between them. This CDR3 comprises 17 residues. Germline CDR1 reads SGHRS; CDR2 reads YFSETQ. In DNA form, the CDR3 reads TGCGCCAGCAGCTTGGAGGGGACACGGATGCCCACAGATACGCAGTATTTT. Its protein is CASSLEGTRMPTDTQYF. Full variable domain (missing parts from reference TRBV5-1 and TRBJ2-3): KAGVTQTPRYLIKTRGQQVTLSCSPISGHRSVSWYQQTPGQGLQFLFEYFSETQRNKGNFPGRFSGRQFSNSRSEMNVSTLELGDSALYLCASSLEGTRMPTDTQYFGPGTRLTVL.